The clone carrying this T cell receptor (beta chain) was seen only a few times. Antigen specificity is unknown. The treatment is: approximately 9-day PBMC culture with coronavirus spike peptide pools or control peptides (ViraFEST assay). Trimming removed 4 bases from V and 4 bases from J, with 14 bases in between. Germline V gene sequence: CDR1 SNHLY, CDR2 FYNNEI. The CDR3 spans 15 residues. Sequencing of cultured CD4+ T cell DNA used the Oncomine TCR Beta short-read assay. MiXCR was run by TCRdb on the PCR reads, yielding one entry per CDR3 protein. The data hold about 16,000 distinct CDR3 sequences, with 30% to 45% observed a single time. The data derive from a study of vaccination and CD4 T cells after COVID-19. Findings and limits, study-wide: Among convalescent patients, a median approximately 86% of reactive clones emerged only after vaccination.

J is TRBJ1-5 and V is TRBV2; a possible D gene is TRBD1 (5 bases). Sequenced material: cultured CD4+ T cells from blood. The sequence was collected from a human donor with COVID-19. This chain's CDR3 is CASSGGQGFNQPQHF. DNA for the CDR3: TGTGCCAGCAGTGGCGGGCAGGGATTTAATCAGCCCCAGCATTTT.